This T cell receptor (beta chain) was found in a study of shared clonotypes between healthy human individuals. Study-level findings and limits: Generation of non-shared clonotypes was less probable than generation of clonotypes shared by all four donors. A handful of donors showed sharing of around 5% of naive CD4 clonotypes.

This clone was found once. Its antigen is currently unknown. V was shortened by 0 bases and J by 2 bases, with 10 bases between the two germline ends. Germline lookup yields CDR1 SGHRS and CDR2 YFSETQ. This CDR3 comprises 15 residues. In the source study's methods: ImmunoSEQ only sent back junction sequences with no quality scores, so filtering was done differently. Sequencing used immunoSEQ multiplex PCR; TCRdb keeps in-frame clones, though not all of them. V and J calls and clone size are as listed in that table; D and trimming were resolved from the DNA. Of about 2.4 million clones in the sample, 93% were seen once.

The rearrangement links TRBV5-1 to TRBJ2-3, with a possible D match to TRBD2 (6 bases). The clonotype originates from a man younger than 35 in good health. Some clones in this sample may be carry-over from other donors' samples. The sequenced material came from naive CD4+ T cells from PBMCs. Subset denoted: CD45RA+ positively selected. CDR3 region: CASSLEGGATDTQYF. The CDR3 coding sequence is TGCGCCAGCAGCTTGGAAGGAGGGGCCACAGATACGCAGTATTTT.